This T cell receptor (beta chain) was found in a study of early T cells in non-severe SARS-CoV-2 infection. This clonotype has at least ten counts. TCRdb reprocessed the 5' RACE reads via MiXCR and lists one record per CDR3 protein. The table includes over 80,000 distinct CDR3 sequences, about 12% detected once. The V gene's germline CDR1 is MNHEY and CDR2 SVGAGI. The CDR3 contains 15 residues. Unmatched junction bases numbered 14, after V lost 8 bases and J lost 5 bases. The chain is built from TRBV6-5 and TRBJ2-5, with 7 bases identical to TRBD1. This receptor was obtained from an adult who was a healthcare worker with PCR-confirmed SARS-CoV-2 infection or an uninfected control (not recorded which). Sequences were derived from whole blood, sampled at baseline. As DNA, the CDR3 is TGTGCCAGCGGATTAAGACAGGGAGTAGGGGAGACCCAGTACTTC. Translated: CASGLRQGVGETQYF.